The rows below give T cell receptor beta chains drawn from one sample of a study of T cells in lung cancer brain metastases. Data came from immunoSEQ multiplex PCR; TCRdb stores just in-frame clones and leaves some out. The sample shows about a thousand clones, roughly 90% of them seen only once. Sequenced sample: tumor tissue from the primary lung tumor. The receptors were gathered from a woman in her forties or fifties with non-small cell lung cancer. Both conserved end residues are part of each CDR3. The order of the fields is V gene, D gene, J gene, clone size, CDR3 protein, CDR3 DNA. The D gene is left open where the match is weak. Clone size is given for some rows only: seen once, a few or many times, or a class if the clone is expanded.

V: TRBV7-3
D: TRBD2
J: TRBJ2-2
size: once
CDR3: CASSTTSPGELFF
DNA: TGTGCCAGCAGCACGACTAGCCCCGGGGAGCTGTTTTTT

V: TRBV28
D: TRBD1
J: TRBJ2-7
size: .
CDR3: CASMNRGNYEQYF
DNA: TGTGCCAGCATGAACAGGGGAAACTACGAGCAGTACTTC

V: TRBV13
D: TRBD2
J: TRBJ2-1
size: .
CDR3: CASSSGLAGVYEQFF
DNA: TGTGCCAGCAGCTCTGGACTAGCGGGAGTATATGAGCAGTTCTTC

V: TRBV5-1
D: .
J: TRBJ1-2
size: .
CDR3: CASSITGFGYTF
DNA: TGCGCCAGCAGCATAACAGGGTTTGGCTACACCTTC

V: TRBV29-1
D: .
J: TRBJ2-2
size: .
CDR3: CSATGWTGELFF
DNA: TGCAGCGCAACAGGGTGGACCGGGGAGCTGTTTTTT

V: TRBV6-6
D: .
J: TRBJ2-7
size: .
CDR3: CASSWDLGEQYF
DNA: TGTGCCAGCAGTTGGGACCTCGGGGAGCAGTACTTC

V: TRBV19
D: .
J: TRBJ1-1
size: once
CDR3: CASSILTSARTEAFF
DNA: TGTGCCAGTAGTATACTAACAAGCGCCCGAACTGAAGCTTTCTTT

V: TRBV7-8
D: TRBD2
J: TRBJ2-7
size: .
CDR3: CASSLAGGSRYEQYF
DNA: TGTGCCAGCAGCTTAGCAGGCGGGAGTAGGTACGAGCAGTACTTC

V: TRBV7-2
D: .
J: TRBJ2-7
size: .
CDR3: CASSFLARHYEQYF
DNA: TGTGCCAGCAGCTTTTTAGCGAGACACTACGAGCAGTACTTC

V: TRBV4-1
D: TRBD2
J: TRBJ2-6
size: .
CDR3: CASSQGILAGGPGANVLTF
DNA: TGCGCCAGCAGCCAAGGGATCCTAGCGGGAGGCCCTGGGGCCAACGTCCTGACTTTC

V: TRBV6-1
D: .
J: TRBJ2-1
size: .
CDR3: CASLTEPLSNEQFF
DNA: TGTGCCAGCCTTACCGAACCCTTATCCAATGAGCAGTTCTTC

V: TRBV5-1
D: .
J: TRBJ2-7
size: .
CDR3: CAREEDEQYF
DNA: TGCGCCAGAGAGGAGGACGAGCAGTACTTC

V: TRBV12-5
D: .
J: TRBJ2-2
size: .
CDR3: CASGLLDKNTGELFF
DNA: TGTGCTAGTGGTTTATTGGACAAGAACACCGGGGAGCTGTTTTTT

V: TRBV7-9
D: .
J: TRBJ1-4
size: once
CDR3: CASSPDGASNEKLFF
DNA: TGTGCCAGCAGCCCAGACGGCGCTTCTAATGAAAAACTGTTTTTT

V: TRBV25-1
D: .
J: TRBJ2-1
size: .
CDR3: CASSAYNEQFF
DNA: TGTGCCAGCAGTGCCTACAATGAGCAGTTCTTC

V: TRBV28
D: TRBD1
J: TRBJ1-4
size: .
CDR3: CASEGQGAKKLFF
DNA: TGTGCCAGCGAGGGGCAGGGGGCGAAAAAACTGTTTTTT

V: TRBV7-2
D: TRBD2
J: TRBJ2-1
size: .
CDR3: CASSLVPSGYNEQFF
DNA: TGTGCCAGCAGCTTAGTTCCTAGCGGGTACAATGAGCAGTTCTTC

V: TRBV7-8
D: .
J: TRBJ2-7
size: .
CDR3: CASSPHYEQYF
DNA: TGTGCCAGCAGCCCCCACTACGAGCAGTACTTC

V: TRBV14
D: .
J: TRBJ1-2
size: .
CDR3: CASSQDRLYGYTF
DNA: TGTGCCAGCAGCCAAGATAGACTCTATGGCTACACCTTC

V: TRBV25-1
D: .
J: TRBJ2-7
size: .
CDR3: CASSPLASYEQYF
DNA: TGTGCCAGCAGTCCACTAGCATCCTACGAGCAGTACTTC

V: TRBV11-2
D: TRBD1
J: TRBJ2-3
size: few
CDR3: CASSLNNRGSTDTQYF
DNA: TGTGCCAGCAGCTTGAACAACAGGGGAAGCACAGATACGCAGTATTTT

V: TRBV4-2
D: TRBD1
J: TRBJ1-2
size: .
CDR3: CASSRGTGYTF
DNA: TGTGCCAGCAGCCGCGGGACAGGCTACACCTTT

V: TRBV6-5
D: .
J: TRBJ2-5
size: once
CDR3: CASALRETQYF
DNA: TGCGCCTCAGCCCTACGCGAGACCCAGTACTTC

V: TRBV5-1
D: .
J: TRBJ1-2
size: .
CDR3: CASSLQEEEGYTF
DNA: TGCGCCAGCAGCTTGCAGGAAGAGGAGGGCTACACCTTC

V: TRBV7-9
D: TRBD2
J: TRBJ2-2
size: .
CDR3: CASSLGATSGRVTGELFF
DNA: TGTGCCAGCAGCTTAGGAGCAACTAGCGGGAGAGTCACCGGGGAGCTGTTTTTT

V: TRBV2
D: .
J: TRBJ1-4
size: .
CDR3: CASSVGLNNEKLFF
DNA: TGTGCCAGCAGTGTGGGGCTTAATAATGAAAAACTGTTTTTT